A selection of T cell receptor beta chains follows, all from one sample in a study of blood T cells in healthy people across ages. Via MiXCR, TCRdb re-called the 5' RACE reads, giving one row per CDR3 protein. Among approximately 900,000 distinct CDR3 sequences, 40% to 60% were seen once, and the ten largest hold 10% to 15%. The sequenced material came from blood. Receptors were obtained from a young man in good health. Each CDR3 is given with its conserved first and last residue. The D gene is left open where the match is weak. A row's size may be missing; if present it is once, few, many or a size class.

TRBJ1-1	TRBV29-1	-	TRBD1	CSTRQGRNTEAFF	TGCAGCACCCGACAGGGTCGGAACACTGAAGCTTTCTTT
TRBJ2-7	TRBV28	few	TRBD2	CASSPAGVRYEQYF	TGTGCCAGCAGTCCCGCGGGGGTCCGGTACGAGCAGTACTTC
TRBJ2-1	TRBV12-5	-	-	CASGLGGEIGYNEQFF	TGTGCTAGTGGTTTGGGGGGGGAGATTGGGTACAATGAGCAGTTCTTC
TRBJ2-3	TRBV7-3	-	TRBD1	CASSLDIWDRGPDTQYF	TGTGCCAGCAGCTTAGATATTTGGGACAGGGGTCCAGATACGCAGTATTTT
TRBJ1-4	TRBV5-6	-	-	CASSLRGYRVEKLFF	TGTGCCAGCAGCTTGAGGGGATACAGGGTTGAAAAACTGTTTTTT
TRBJ1-5	TRBV12-3/TRBV12-4	few	-	CASSLIGLQGTQPQHF	TGTGCCAGCAGTTTAATAGGACTTCAAGGGACTCAGCCCCAGCATTTT
TRBJ2-1	TRBV6-2/TRBV6-3	-	-	CASRSPVGAGDYDEQFF	TGTGCCAGCAGATCCCCCGTGGGGGCGGGGGACTACGATGAGCAGTTCTTC
TRBJ2-5	TRBV7-2	-	-	CASSLSSDRQETQYF	TGTGCCAGCAGCTTATCAAGCGACAGGCAAGAGACCCAGTACTTC
TRBJ2-5	TRBV6-5	many	-	CASTGEETQYF	TGTGCCAGCACAGGGGAAGAGACCCAGTACTTC
TRBJ2-3	TRBV29-1	-	-	CSVVGTDTQYF	TGCAGCGTTGTTGGGACAGATACGCAGTATTTT